This T cell receptor (beta chain) was documented in a study of shared clonotypes between healthy human individuals. Study-level information: Researchers assigned three CD4 naive, three CD4 memory, two CD8 naive and one CD8 memory plate to each donor.

Concerning this clone: The antigen remains undetermined.

Clones were sequenced by immunoSEQ multiplex PCR, and TCRdb holds only the in-frame ones, with some missing. The sample carries around 550,000 clones, 90% to 96% recorded once. Study-wide results and caveats: Enrolling few donors narrowed the genetic and exposure-history diversity that was represented. Memory subsets generally showed lower estimated richness than naive subsets.

With 4 bases clipped from V and 2 bases from J, the junction kept 5 bases outside the gene matches. This CDR3 spans 15 amino acids. Germline loops: CDR1 SGHNT, CDR2 YYREEE (reference sequence). The receptor was isolated from a young woman in good health. What was sequenced was naive CD4+ T cells sorted from blood. Subset noted: CD45RA+ positively selected. V is TRBV5-4 and J is TRBJ2-1, with 8 bases fitting TRBD2. DNA for the CDR3: TGTGCCAGCAGCGGCGATAGCGGGACCTACAATGAGCAGTTCTTC. Its translation is CASSGDSGTYNEQFF.